This entry features one TCR beta chain sequence. Its antigen remains undetermined. Base qualities are not recorded, but no much larger clone differs from it by a single base. Library generation was performed with PCR. The instrument was a NextSeq 500. Bulk TCR libraries were made following a previously described method, with the TCR primers given in Table S5. Purification of total RNA was performed with the Qiagen AllPrep DNA/RNA kit. Reads from multiple sequencing runs of the same library were pooled before analysis. Per the source publication's procedure: Reads were retained only if their TCR constant sequence matched exactly, and those retained reads were trimmed to 150 nt and grouped according to their 12-nt molecular barcodes. Reads in each barcode group were sub-clustered using a 15% Levenshtein threshold, and a quality-weighted consensus sequence was built for each RNA molecule. Non-functional sequences were discarded, and so were lower-count sequences lying one edit away from another sequence. Based on a fit of two negative binomial distributions, barcode sub-clusters having less than 20% of the maximum read count were discarded. TCRdb reprocessing: public reads trimmed at Q25 with fastp, clones called with MiXCR, in-frame beta chains kept. For every CDR3 protein sequence, its rows merge into one entry that carries the most common genes and DNA. These V and J calls derive from TCRdb rather than the authors' analysis. The sample contains approximately 550,000 distinct CDR3 sequences, under 30% of them found a single time. Around 0.79% of the sample lies in the top ten.

Libraries of naive CD8 T cells were built from anywhere between roughly 17,000 and 1,100,000 sorted cells, with 10%, 30% or 50% of the purified RNA used. Naive CD8 T cells were FACS-sorted as CD8+CD4-CCR7+CD45RA+ on a BD FACSAria II into RLT Plus buffer. To test detection sensitivity, Jurkat RNA equivalent to ten TCR copies was spiked into samples of about 20,000-1,100,000 naive CD8 T cells. Enrichment of CD8 T cells was done with RosetteSep CD8+ T Cell Enrichment Cocktail plus Ficoll-Paque, and ACK red cell lysis came afterward. The data were obtained in a study of molecular identifiers for immune sequencing clone quantification (dated by TCRdb to the late 2010s). Study-wide context: For a replicate experiment, RNA from roughly 21,000 or 96,000 naive CD8 T cells was divided into five aliquots, and four of the five aliquots were sequenced. CD8 T cells were used in a methods study to benchmark molecular-identifier clustering-based TCR repertoire sequencing (MIDCIRS) and TCR RNA copy counting.

V is pared back by 6 bases and J by 4 bases, with 16 bases lying between the germline termini. CDR1 and CDR2, looked up from the germline V gene, are MNHNS and SASEGT. The CDR3 runs 14 amino acids, cysteine and phenylalanine included. Solely the CDR3 DNA is kept, with 42 bases framed from the first base. The research as a whole found: Without barcode sub-clustering, chimeric consensus sequences inflated TCR diversity; chimeras reached as high as 47%. Modeling indicated approximately 2.7 TCR RNA copies recovered per cell, compared with around 10 by digital PCR, which implies a capture efficiency of 25% to 35%. Spiked-in Jurkat TCR RNA equal to a single cell's worth was reported to be detectable even within 1,200,000 naive CD8 T cells. Spiked-in Jurkat TCR RNA (approximately 10 copies' worth), which is not part of the donor repertoire, was contained in the naive libraries. Highly expanded clone sizes could be underestimated if identical TCR molecules share a barcode. In CMV-specific effector cells, clones with more than 20 RNA copies accounted for over 97% of molecules, whereas in naive cells such clones accounted for under 1%.

This TCR was sampled from a human donor in good health. Some libraries in this study had Jurkat cell RNA spiked in. The chain links TRBV6-1 with TRBJ2-7, with TRBD2 tentatively as D gene (6 bases match). The material sequenced was naive CD8+ T cells from blood, with Jurkat cell RNA spiked in. The meaning of the sample's cell subset or site label: FACS-sorted CD8+CD4-CCR7+CD45RA+ naive T cells. The nucleotides are TGTGCCAGCAGGCACTCTGGGGGGTTTTACGAGCAGTACTTC. This encodes CASRHSGGFYEQYF.